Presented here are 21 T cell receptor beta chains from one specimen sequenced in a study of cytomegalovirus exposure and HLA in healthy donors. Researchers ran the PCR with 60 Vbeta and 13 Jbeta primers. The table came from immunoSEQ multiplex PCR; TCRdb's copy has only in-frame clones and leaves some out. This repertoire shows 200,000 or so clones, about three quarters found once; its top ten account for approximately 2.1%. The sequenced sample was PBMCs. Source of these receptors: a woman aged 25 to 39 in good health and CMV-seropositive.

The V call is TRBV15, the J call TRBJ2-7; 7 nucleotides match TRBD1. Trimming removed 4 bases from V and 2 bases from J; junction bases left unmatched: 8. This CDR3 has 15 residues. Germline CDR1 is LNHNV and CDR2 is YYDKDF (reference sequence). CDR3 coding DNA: TGTGCCACCAGCAACAACAGGGACAGAGCCTACGAGCAGTACTTC. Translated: CATSNNRDRAYEQYF.

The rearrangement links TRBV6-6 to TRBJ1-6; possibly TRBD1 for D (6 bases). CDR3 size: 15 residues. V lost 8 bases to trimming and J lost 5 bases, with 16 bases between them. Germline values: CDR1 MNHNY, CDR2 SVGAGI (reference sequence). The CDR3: CASRTGQVDNSPLHF. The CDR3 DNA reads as TGTGCCAGCCGAACAGGGCAGGTGGATAATTCACCCCTCCACTTT.

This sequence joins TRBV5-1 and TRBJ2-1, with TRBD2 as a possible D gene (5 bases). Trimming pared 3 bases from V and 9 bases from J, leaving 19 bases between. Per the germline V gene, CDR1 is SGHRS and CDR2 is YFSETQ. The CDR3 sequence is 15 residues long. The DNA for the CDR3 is TGCGCCAGCAGCTCGGGGTTCGAGGAGTTAGGTGAGCAGTTCTTC. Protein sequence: CASSSGFEELGEQFF.

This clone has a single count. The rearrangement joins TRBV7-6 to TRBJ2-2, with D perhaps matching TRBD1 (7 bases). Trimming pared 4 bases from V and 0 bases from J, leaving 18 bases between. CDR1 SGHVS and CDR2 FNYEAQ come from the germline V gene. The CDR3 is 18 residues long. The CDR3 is CASSSRTAGTANTGELFF. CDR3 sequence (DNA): TGTGCCAGCAGCTCAAGAACTGCGGGGACAGCGAACACCGGGGAGCTGTTTTTT.

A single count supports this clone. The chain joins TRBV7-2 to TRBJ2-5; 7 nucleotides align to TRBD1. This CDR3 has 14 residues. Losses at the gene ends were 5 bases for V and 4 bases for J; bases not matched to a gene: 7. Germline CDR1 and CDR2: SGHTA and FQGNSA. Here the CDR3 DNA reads TGTGCCAGCAGCCTAGAGACAGGGAGAGAGACCCAGTACTTC. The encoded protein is CASSLETGRETQYF.

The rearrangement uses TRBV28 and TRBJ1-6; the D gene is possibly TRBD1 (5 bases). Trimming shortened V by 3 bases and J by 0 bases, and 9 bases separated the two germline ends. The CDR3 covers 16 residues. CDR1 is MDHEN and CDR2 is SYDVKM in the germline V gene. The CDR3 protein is CASSFRGTSYNSPLHF. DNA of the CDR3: TGTGCCAGCAGTTTTAGGGGCACCTCCTATAATTCACCCCTCCACTTT. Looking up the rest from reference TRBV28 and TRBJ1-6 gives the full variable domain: DVKVTQSSRYLVKRTGEKVFLECVQDMDHENMFWYRQDPGLGLRLIYFSYDVKMKEKGDIPEGYSVSREKKERFSLILESASTNQTSMYLCASSFRGTSYNSPLHFGNGTRLTVT.

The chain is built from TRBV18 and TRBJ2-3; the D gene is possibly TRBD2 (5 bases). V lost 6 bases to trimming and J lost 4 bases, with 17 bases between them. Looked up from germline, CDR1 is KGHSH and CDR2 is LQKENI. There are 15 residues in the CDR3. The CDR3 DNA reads TGTGCCAGCTCCCCCGAGAGGGTTCGGGCAGATACGCAGTATTTT. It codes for CASSPERVRADTQYF.

CDR3 DNA sequence: TGTGCCAGCAGCTCAGGACAGGGGGCCTACAATGAGCAGTTCTTC. Its translation is CASSSGQGAYNEQFF. The chain is built from TRBV7-6 and TRBJ2-1; TRBD1 aligns across 10 bases. Germline trimming cut 4 bases from V and 2 bases from J; bases unmatched to any gene: 2. CDR3 length equals 15 residues. Germline loops: CDR1 SGHVS, CDR2 FNYEAQ. Combining the CDR3 with reference TRBV7-6 and TRBJ2-1 gives the whole variable domain GAGVSQSPRYKVTKRGQDVALRCDPISGHVSLYWYRQALGQGPEFLTYFNYEAQQDKSGLPNDRFSAERPEGSISTLTIQRTEQRDSAMYRCASSSGQGAYNEQFFGPGTRLTVL.

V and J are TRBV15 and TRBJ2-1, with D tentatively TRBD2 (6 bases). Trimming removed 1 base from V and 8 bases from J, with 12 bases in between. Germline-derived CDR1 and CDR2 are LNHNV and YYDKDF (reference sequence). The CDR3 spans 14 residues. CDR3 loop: CATSRGEAVDEQFF. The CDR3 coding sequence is TGTGCCACCAGCAGAGGGGAGGCAGTCGATGAGCAGTTCTTC.

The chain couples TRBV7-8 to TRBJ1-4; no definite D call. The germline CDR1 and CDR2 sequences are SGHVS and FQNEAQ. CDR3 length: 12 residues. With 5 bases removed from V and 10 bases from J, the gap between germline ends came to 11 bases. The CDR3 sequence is CASSVLGGKLFF. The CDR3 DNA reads TGTGCCAGCAGCGTCCTCGGAGGAAAACTGTTTTTT.

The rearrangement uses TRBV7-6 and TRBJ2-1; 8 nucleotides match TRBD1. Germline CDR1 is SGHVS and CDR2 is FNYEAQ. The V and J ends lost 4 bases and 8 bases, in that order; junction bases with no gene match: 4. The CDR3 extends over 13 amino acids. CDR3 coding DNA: TGTGCCAGCAGCTGGACAGGGTTGGATGAGCAGTTCTTC. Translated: CASSWTGLDEQFF. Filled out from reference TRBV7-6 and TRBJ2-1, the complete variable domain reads GAGVSQSPRYKVTKRGQDVALRCDPISGHVSLYWYRQALGQGPEFLTYFNYEAQQDKSGLPNDRFSAERPEGSISTLTIQRTEQRDSAMYRCASSWTGLDEQFFGPGTRLTVL.

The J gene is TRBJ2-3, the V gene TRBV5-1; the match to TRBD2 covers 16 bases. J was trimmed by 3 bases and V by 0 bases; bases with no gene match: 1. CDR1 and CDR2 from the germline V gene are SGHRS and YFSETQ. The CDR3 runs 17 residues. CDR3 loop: CASSLEGLAGGTDTQYF. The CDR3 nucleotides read TGCGCCAGCAGCTTGGAGGGACTAGCGGGGGGGACAGATACGCAGTATTTT.

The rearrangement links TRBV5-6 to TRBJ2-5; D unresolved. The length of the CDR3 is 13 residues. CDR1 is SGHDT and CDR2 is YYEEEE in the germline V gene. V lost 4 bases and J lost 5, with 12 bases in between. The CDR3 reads CASSRVAFETQYF. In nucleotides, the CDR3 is TGTGCCAGCAGCCGGGTAGCTTTTGAGACCCAGTACTTC. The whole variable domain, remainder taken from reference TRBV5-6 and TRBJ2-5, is DAGVTQSPTHLIKTRGQQVTLRCSPKSGHDTVSWYQQALGQGPQFIFQYYEEEERQRGNFPDRFSGHQFPNYSSELNVNALLLGDSALYLCASSRVAFETQYFGPGTRLLVL.

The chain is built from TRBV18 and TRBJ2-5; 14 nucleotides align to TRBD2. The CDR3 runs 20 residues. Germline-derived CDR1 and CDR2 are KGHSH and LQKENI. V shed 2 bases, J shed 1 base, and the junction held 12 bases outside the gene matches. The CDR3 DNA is TGTGCCAGCTCACCATCTGGTTCTCGACTAGCGGGAGGGGGCCAAGAGACCCAGTACTTC. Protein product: CASSPSGSRLAGGGQETQYF.

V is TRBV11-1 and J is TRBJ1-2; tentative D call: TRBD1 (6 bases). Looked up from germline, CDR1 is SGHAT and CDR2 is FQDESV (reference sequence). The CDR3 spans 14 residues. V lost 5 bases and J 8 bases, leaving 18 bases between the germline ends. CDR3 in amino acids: CASSPTGTLGGYTF. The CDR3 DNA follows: TGTGCCAGCAGCCCGACAGGCACCCTTGGGGGCTACACCTTC.

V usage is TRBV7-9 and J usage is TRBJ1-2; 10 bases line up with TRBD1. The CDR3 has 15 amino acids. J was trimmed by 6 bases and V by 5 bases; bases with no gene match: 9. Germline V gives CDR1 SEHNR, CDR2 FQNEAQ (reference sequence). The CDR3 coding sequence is TGTGCCAGCAGCCTATTAGGACAGGGGGTCCATGGCTACACCTTC. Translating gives CASSLLGQGVHGYTF.

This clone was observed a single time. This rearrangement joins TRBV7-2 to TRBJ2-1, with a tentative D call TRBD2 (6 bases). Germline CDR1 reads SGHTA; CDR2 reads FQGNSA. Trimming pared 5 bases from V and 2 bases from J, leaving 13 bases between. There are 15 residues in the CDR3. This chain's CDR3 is CASSPSRLAYNEQFF. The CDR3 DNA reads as TGTGCCAGCAGCCCGTCGAGACTAGCCTACAATGAGCAGTTCTTC.

CDR3 loop: CASSYASGRYNNEQFF. The DNA of the CDR3 is TGTGCCAGCAGTTACGCTAGCGGGAGGTATAACAATGAGCAGTTCTTC. The rearrangement joins TRBV27 to TRBJ2-1; 11 bases map to TRBD2. Germline V gene lookup returns CDR1 MNHEY and CDR2 SMNVEV (reference sequence). The ends lost 4 bases at V and 5 bases at J; junction bases unmatched: 7. This CDR3 spans 16 amino acids.

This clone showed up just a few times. The CDR3 protein is CASRSKRTSGYNEQFF. The CDR3 DNA is TGTGCCAGCAGATCGAAGCGGACTAGCGGGTACAATGAGCAGTTCTTC. The chain couples TRBV5-4 to TRBJ2-1; TRBD2 agrees at 11 bases. Germline CDR1 and CDR2: SGHNT and YYREEE (reference sequence). Trimming cost V 5 bases and J 4 bases; bases outside gene matches: 8. There are 16 residues in the CDR3.

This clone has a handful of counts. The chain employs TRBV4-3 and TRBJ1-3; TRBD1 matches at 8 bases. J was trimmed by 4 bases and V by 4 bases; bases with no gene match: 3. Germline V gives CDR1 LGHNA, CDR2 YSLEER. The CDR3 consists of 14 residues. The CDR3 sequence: CASSLTGEGNTIYF. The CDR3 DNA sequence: TGCGCCAGCAGCCTGACAGGGGAGGGAAACACCATATATTTT.

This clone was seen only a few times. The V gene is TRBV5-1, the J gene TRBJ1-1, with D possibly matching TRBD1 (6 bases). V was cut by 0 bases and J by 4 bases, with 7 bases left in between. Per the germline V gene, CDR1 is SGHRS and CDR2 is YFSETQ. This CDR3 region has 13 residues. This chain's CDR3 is CASSLDRATEAFF. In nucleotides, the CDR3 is TGCGCCAGCAGCTTGGACAGGGCCACTGAAGCTTTCTTT.